Sequencing of this T cell receptor (beta chain) was carried out in a study of cytomegalovirus exposure and HLA in healthy donors. Across the whole study: When 350 to 500 donors were genotyped, 81% of them were found to fall in the Caucasian-associated ancestry cluster.

The CDR3 totals 13 residues. V lost 4 bases, J lost 10 bases, and 8 bases stayed unmatched. The germline V gene has CDR1 MGHRA and CDR2 YSYEKL. The PCR was carried out with 60 Vbeta primers and 13 Jbeta primers. Assay: immunoSEQ multiplex PCR; the TCRdb copy retains only in-frame clones and omits some. The table has roughly 150,000 clones, around three quarters seen once. The table lists this clone with many counts. Its target is not known. Study-wide results and limits: Near-uniform donor sequencing depth was presumed by presence/absence analyses. A list of 164 TCR beta chains associated with cytomegalovirus was given.

The chain combines TRBV4-1 with TRBJ1-1, with TRBD1 identical over 8 bases. The receptor was derived from a woman aged 40 to 55 in good health and CMV-seronegative. What was sequenced was PBMCs. In DNA form, the CDR3 reads TGCGCCAGCAGCCCTACAGGGGGGAGGCGAGCTTTCTTT. This encodes CASSPTGGRRAFF.